This T cell receptor beta chain was identified during a study of cytomegalovirus exposure and HLA in healthy donors. Germline values: CDR1 MGHRA, CDR2 YSYEKL. CDR3 length: 15 residues. The V gene lost 4 bases and the J gene lost 1 base, with 13 bases spanning the gap. Donors came from a validation cohort of fewer than 150 subjects, distinct from the first 666-subject cohort. Study results and caveats: It was 160 or so TCR beta chains that were listed as cytomegalovirus-associated.

TCRdb's table, derived via immunoSEQ multiplex PCR, lists solely in-frame clones and lacks some. The table has around 190,000 clones, approximately 85% seen once. This clone was observed a handful of times. The antigen is undetermined. The chain joins TRBV4-1 to TRBJ2-5, with D tentatively TRBD2 (5 bases). The material sequenced was PBMCs. This clonotype was obtained from a woman between 18 and 29 years old in good health and CMV-seronegative. The DNA for the CDR3 is TGCGCCAGCAGCCCGCAGGAGGTGCGCCAAGAGACCCAGTACTTC. It encodes CASSPQEVRQETQYF.